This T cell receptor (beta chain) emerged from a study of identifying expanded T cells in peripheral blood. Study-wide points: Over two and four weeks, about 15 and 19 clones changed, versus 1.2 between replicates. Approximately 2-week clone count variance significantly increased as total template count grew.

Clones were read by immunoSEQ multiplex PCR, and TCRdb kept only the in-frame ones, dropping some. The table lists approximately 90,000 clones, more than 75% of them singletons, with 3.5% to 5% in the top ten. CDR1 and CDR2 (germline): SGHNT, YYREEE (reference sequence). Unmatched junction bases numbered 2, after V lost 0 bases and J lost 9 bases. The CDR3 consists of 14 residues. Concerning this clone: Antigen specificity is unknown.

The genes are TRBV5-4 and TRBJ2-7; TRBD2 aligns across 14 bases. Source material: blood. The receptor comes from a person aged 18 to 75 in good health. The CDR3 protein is CASSLVGLAGGQYF. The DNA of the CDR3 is TGTGCCAGCAGCTTGGTAGGACTAGCGGGGGGGCAGTACTTC.